This TCR beta chain stems from a study of blood T cells in healthy people across ages. The V gene lost 4 bases and the J gene lost 5 bases, with 17 bases spanning the gap. Germline assignment: CDR1 LGHNA and CDR2 YSLEER. The CDR3 has 15 residues. The authors ran a second PCR of roughly 7 to 11 cycles using a sample-barcoded 5' primer and a J-beta primer mix. CDR3-containing paired-end reads numbering at least 3 million came from each sample. TCRdb re-called the 5' RACE reads with MiXCR, one entry per CDR3 protein. The sample holds approximately 790,000 distinct CDR3 sequences, around 62% seen once. V and J are TRBV4-3 and TRBJ2-5, with a tentative D call TRBD2 (6 bases). The receptor was isolated from a man aged 25 to 40 in good health. Sequencing used blood. CDR3 sequence (DNA): TGCGCCAGCAGCCTAAACCGGGACTCGCGGGAGACCCAGTACTTC. It codes for CASSLNRDSRETQYF.